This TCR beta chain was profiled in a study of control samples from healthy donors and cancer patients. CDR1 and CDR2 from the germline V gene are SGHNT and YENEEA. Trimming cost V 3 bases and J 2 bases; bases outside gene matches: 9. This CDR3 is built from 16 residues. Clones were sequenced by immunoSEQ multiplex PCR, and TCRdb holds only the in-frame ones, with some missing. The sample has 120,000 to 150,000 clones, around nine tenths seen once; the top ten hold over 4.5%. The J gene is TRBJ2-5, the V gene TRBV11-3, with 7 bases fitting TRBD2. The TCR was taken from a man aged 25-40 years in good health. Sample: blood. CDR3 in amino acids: CASSLGSAGVQETQYF. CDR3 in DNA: TGTGCCAGCAGCTTGGGATCTGCGGGGGTTCAAGAGACCCAGTACTTC.